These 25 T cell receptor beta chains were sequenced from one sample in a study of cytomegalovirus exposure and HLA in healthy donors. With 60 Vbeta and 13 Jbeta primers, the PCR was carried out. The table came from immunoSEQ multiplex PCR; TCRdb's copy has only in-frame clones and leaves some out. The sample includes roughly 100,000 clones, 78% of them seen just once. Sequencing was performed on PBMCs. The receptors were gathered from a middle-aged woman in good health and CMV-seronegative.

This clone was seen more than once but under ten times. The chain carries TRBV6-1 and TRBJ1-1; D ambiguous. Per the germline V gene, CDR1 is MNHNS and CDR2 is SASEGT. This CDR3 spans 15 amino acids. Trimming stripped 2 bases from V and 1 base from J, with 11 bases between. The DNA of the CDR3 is TGTGCCAGCAGTGAACCATCGGCGGCGAACACTGAAGCTTTCTTT. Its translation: CASSEPSAANTEAFF.

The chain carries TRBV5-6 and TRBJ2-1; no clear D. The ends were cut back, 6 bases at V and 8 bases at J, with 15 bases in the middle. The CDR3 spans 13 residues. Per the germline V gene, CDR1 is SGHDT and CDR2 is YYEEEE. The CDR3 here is CASTLGLFDEQFF. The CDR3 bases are TGTGCCAGCACCCTTGGCCTCTTTGATGAGCAGTTCTTC.

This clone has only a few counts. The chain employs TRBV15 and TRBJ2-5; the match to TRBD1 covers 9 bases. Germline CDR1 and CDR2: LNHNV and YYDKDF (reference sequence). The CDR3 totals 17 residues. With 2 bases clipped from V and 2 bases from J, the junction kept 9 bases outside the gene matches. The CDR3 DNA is TGTGCCACCAGCAGACCCACAGGGGGCGATAGTCAAGAGACCCAGTACTTC. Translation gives CATSRPTGGDSQETQYF.

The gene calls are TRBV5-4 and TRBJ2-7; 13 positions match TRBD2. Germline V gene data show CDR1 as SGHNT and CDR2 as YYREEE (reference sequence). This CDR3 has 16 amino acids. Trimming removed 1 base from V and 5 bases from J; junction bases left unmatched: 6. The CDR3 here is CASSLSLAGGQNEQYF. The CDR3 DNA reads TGTGCCAGCAGCTTGTCACTAGCGGGAGGGCAAAACGAGCAGTACTTC.

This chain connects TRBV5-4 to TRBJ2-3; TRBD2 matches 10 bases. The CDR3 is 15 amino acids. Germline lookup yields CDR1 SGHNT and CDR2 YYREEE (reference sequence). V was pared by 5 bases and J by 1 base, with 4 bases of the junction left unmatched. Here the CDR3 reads CASSTGTSGTDTQYF. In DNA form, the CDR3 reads TGTGCCAGCAGTACCGGGACTAGCGGCACAGATACGCAGTATTTT.

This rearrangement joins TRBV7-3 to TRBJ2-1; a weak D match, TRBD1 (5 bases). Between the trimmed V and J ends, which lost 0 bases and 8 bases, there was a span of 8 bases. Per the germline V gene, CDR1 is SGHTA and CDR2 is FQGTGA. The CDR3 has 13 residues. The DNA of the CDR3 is TGTGCCAGCAGCTTAACAAAAGGGGATGAGCAGTTCTTC. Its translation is CASSLTKGDEQFF.

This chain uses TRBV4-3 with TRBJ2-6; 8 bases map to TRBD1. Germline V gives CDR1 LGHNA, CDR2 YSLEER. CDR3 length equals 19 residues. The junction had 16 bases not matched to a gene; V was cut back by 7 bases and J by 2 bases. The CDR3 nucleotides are TGCGCCAGCACCCGTATGGGACAGGCACAGGGGGCTGGGGCCAACGTCCTGACTTTC. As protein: CASTRMGQAQGAGANVLTF.

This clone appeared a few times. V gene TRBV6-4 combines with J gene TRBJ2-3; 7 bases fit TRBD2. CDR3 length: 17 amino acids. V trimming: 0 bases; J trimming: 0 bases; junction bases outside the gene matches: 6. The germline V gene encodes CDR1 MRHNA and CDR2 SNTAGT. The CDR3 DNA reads TGTGCCAGCAGTGACTCAGCCGCGGGGGAGAGCACAGATACGCAGTATTTT. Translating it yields CASSDSAAGESTDTQYF.

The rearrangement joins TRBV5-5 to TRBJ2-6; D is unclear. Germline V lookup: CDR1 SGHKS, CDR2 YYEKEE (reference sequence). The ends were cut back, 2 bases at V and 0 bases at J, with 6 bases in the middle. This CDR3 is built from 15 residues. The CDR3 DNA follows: TGTGCCAGCAGCTTACGGTCCTCTGGGGCCAACGTCCTGACTTTC. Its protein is CASSLRSSGANVLTF.

The chain's CDR3 is CASNLGTGGFFNQPQHF. The CDR3 DNA reads as TGTGCCAGCAATCTAGGGACAGGGGGCTTCTTTAATCAGCCCCAGCATTTT. The rearrangement joins TRBV28 to TRBJ1-5; 12 bases are a match to TRBD1. The CDR3 totals 17 residues. V dropped 7 bases and J dropped 4; count of bases not matched to a gene: 11. CDR1 is MDHEN and CDR2 is SYDVKM in the germline V gene.

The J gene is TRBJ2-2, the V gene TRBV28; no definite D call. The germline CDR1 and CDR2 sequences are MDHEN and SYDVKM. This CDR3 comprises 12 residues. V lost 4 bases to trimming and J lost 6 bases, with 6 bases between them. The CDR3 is CASSSSAGELFF. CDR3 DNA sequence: TGTGCCAGCAGTTCGTCCGCCGGGGAGCTGTTTTTT.

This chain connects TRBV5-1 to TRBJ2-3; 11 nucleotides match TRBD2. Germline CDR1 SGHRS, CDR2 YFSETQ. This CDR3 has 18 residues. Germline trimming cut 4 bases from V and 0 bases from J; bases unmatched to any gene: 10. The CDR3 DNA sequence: TGCGCCAGCAGCCTACAAACTAGCGGGAGTCCTAGCACAGATACGCAGTATTTT. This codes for CASSLQTSGSPSTDTQYF. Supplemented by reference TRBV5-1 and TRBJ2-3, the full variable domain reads KAGVTQTPRYLIKTRGQQVTLSCSPISGHRSVSWYQQTPGQGLQFLFEYFSETQRNKGNFPGRFSGRQFSNSRSEMNVSTLELGDSALYLCASSLQTSGSPSTDTQYFGPGTRLTVL.

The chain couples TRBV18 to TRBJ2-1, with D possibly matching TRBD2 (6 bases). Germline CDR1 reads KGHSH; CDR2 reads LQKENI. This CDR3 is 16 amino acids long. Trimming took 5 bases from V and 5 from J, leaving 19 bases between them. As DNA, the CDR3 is TGTGCCAGCTCATCCTTAGCGGATTTCATCGACAATGAGCAGTTCTTC. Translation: CASSSLADFIDNEQFF.

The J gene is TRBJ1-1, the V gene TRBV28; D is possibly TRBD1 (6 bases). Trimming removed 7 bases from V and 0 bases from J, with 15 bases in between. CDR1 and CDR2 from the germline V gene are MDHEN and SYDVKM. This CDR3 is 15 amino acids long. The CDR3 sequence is CASTPSGTLNTEAFF. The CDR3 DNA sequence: TGTGCCAGCACCCCTTCCGGGACATTGAACACTGAAGCTTTCTTT.

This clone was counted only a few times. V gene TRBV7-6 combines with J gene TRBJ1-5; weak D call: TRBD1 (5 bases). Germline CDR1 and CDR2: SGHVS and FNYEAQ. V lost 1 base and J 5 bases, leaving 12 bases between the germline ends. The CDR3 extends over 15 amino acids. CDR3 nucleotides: TGTGCCAGCAGCTTAGACCAGGGCCTTTATCAGCCCCAGCATTTT. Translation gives CASSLDQGLYQPQHF.

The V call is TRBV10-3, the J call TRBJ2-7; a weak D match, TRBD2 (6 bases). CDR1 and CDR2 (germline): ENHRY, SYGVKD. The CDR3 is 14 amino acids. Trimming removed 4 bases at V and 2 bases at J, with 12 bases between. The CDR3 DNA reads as TGTGCCATCAGTGGTGGAGGGAGACCCTACGAGCAGTACTTC. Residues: CAISGGGRPYEQYF.

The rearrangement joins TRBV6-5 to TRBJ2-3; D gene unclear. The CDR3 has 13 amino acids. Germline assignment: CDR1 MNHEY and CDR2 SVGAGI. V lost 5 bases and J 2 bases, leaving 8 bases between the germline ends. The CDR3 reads CASSSTYTDTQYF. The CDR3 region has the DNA TGTGCCAGCAGTAGCACGTACACAGATACGCAGTATTTT.

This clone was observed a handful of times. CDR3 in amino acids: CATRDSYYEQYF. As DNA, the CDR3 is TGTGCCACCCGGGACAGCTACTACGAGCAGTACTTC. The chain carries TRBV19 and TRBJ2-7, with 7 bases fitting TRBD1. CDR1 and CDR2 from the germline V gene are LNHDA and SQIVND (reference sequence). The CDR3 runs 12 residues. V lost 10 bases to trimming and J lost 3 bases; unmatched junction nucleotides: 6.

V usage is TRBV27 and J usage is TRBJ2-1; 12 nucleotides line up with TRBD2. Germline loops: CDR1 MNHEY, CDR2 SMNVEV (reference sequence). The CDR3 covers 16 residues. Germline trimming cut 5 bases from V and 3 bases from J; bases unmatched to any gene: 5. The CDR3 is CASSLGTSGYYNEQFF. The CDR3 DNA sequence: TGTGCCAGCAGTCTCGGGACTAGCGGGTACTACAATGAGCAGTTCTTC.

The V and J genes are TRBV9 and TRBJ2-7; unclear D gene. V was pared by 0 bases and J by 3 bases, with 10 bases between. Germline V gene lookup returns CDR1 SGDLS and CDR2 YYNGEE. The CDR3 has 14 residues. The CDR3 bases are TGTGCCAGCAGCGTAGCAAGTACCGGCTACGAGCAGTACTTC. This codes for CASSVASTGYEQYF.

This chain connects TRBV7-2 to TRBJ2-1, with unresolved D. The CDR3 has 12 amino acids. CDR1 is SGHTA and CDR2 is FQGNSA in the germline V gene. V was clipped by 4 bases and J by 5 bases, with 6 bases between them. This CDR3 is CASSSIDNEQFF. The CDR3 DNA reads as TGTGCCAGCAGCTCTATAGACAATGAGCAGTTCTTC.

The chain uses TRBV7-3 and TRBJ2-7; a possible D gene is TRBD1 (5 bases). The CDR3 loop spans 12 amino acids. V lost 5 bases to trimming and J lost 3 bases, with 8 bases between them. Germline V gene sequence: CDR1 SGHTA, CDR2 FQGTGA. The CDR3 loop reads CASSQGDYEQYF. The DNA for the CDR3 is TGTGCCAGCAGCCAAGGGGACTACGAGCAGTACTTC.

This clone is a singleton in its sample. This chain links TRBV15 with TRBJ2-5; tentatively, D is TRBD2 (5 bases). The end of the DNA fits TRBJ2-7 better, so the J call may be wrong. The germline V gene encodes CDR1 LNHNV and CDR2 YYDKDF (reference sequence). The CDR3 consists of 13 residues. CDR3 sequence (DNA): TGTGCCACCAGCAGCGGGATTTTGGACGAGCAGTACTTC. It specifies CATSSGILDEQYF.

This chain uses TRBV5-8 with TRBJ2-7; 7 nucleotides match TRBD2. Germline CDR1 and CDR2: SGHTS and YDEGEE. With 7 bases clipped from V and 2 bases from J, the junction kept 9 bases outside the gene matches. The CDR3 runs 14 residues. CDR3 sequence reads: CASLSGGRTYEQYF. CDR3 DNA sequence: TGTGCCAGCTTGTCGGGGGGTCGCACCTACGAGCAGTACTTC.

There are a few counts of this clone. CDR3 DNA sequence: TGTGCCAGCTCACCAGGGGCGGGAGAAGGTTACGAGCAGTACTTC. Translated: CASSPGAGEGYEQYF. The chain uses TRBV18 and TRBJ2-7; 7 bases map to TRBD2. The ends lost 2 bases at V and 4 bases at J; junction bases unmatched: 8. Germline V lookup: CDR1 KGHSH, CDR2 LQKENI. The CDR3 totals 15 residues.